This T cell receptor (beta chain) was retrieved from a study of blood T cells in healthy people across ages. CDR3 length: 14 amino acids. The V segment lost 1 base and the J segment 8 bases; nucleotides outside the gene matches: 3. At least ten counts were recorded for this clonotype. A J-beta primer mix and a sample-barcoded 5' primer were used in a second PCR of roughly 7 to 12 cycles. One entry per CDR3 protein results from TCRdb running MiXCR on the 5' RACE reads. The sample holds 500,000 to 550,000 distinct CDR3 sequences, approximately 25% seen once. These data also featured in a second study, about T cells of mothers and their children.

This chain links TRBV12-3 or TRBV12-4 with TRBJ2-1, with 9 bases that match TRBD2. Sequenced input: blood. The receptor was isolated from a boy aged 10-17 years in good health. CDR3 sequence: CASSLEAGGYEQFF. Written as DNA, the CDR3 is TGTGCCAGCAGTTTAGAGGCGGGAGGGTATGAGCAGTTCTTC.